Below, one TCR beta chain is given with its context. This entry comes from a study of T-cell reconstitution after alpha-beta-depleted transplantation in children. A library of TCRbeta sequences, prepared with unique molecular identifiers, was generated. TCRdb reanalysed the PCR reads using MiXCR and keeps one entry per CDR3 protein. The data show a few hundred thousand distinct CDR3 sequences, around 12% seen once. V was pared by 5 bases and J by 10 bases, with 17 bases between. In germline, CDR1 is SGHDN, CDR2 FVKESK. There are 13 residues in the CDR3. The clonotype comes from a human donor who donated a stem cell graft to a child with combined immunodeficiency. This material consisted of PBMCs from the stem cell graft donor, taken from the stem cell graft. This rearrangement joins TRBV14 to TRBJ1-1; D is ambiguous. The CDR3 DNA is TGTGCCAGCAGCACAGAGCGGGGAATGGGAGCTTTCTTT. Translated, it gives CASSTERGMGAFF. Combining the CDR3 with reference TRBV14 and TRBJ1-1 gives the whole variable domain EAGVTQFPSHSVIEKGQTVTLRCDPISGHDNLYWYRRVMGKEIKFLLHFVKESKQDESGMPNNRFLAERTGGTYSTLKVQPAELEDSGVYFCASSTERGMGAFFGQGTRLTVV.